The present T cell receptor beta chain was sequenced within a study of T cells after yellow fever vaccination. Study observations and caveats: Detected again after the booster were most primary-vaccination clones, at nearly 97% CD4 and about 90% CD8. The secondary response was weaker but peaked faster, day 5 versus 15. The appearance of a small share of clonotypes in both CD4 and CD8 compartments was observed.

There are a few counts of this clonotype. Its target is not known. In TCRdb, the 5' RACE reads were re-called with MiXCR into one record per CDR3 protein. The data contain 350,000 to 450,000 distinct CDR3 sequences, 18% of them singletons. The CDR3 runs to 17 residues. Trimming removed 4 bases from V and 4 bases from J; junction bases left unmatched: 11. Looked up from germline, CDR1 is KGHDR and CDR2 is SFDVKD. The chain carries TRBV24-1 and TRBJ2-2, with TRBD1 matching 7 bases. The specimen comprised PBMCs, sampled before the yellow fever booster vaccination. This TCR came from a man aged 18 to 30 who received the YFV17D yellow fever vaccine. The CDR3 reads CATSDRILRGSTGELFF. CDR3 in DNA: TGTGCCACCAGTGACCGCATACTCAGGGGGTCCACCGGGGAGCTGTTTTTT.